This is a list of T cell receptor beta chains from one sample in a study of CD8+ T cells in alopecia areata. Measured with immunoSEQ multiplex PCR; TCRdb has only the in-frame clones, and not every one. The data show about 200,000 clones, roughly two fifths seen once. Sample: CD4+ T cells sorted from blood, taken around week 34, from a patient treated with tofacitinib. The receptors shown here come from a human donor with alopecia areata. Each CDR3 is given with its conserved first and last residue. D genes are given only for firm matches. Expanded clones are given a class, and other clones once, few, many or no size at all.

size: once
J: TRBJ1-3
V: TRBV29-1
D: NA
DNA: TGCAGCGTTGCTGCAGCCGGAAACACCATATATTTT
CDR3: CSVAAAGNTIYF

size: few
J: TRBJ2-2
V: TRBV6-1
D: NA
DNA: TGTGCCAGCAGTGTTAGACCAGGCGGGTCAACGAACACCGGGGAGCTGTTTTTT
CDR3: CASSVRPGGSTNTGELFF

size: NA
J: TRBJ2-7
V: TRBV7-2
D: NA
DNA: TGTGCCAGCAGCTCGAGGGGGACGACGGCTTCCGAGCAGTACTTC
CDR3: CASSSRGTTASEQYF

size: NA
J: TRBJ2-5
V: TRBV7-2
D: NA
DNA: TGTGCCAGCAGCTGGGCCTATTCCGGCGGGGTACAAGAGACCCAGTACTTC
CDR3: CASSWAYSGGVQETQYF

size: NA
J: TRBJ1-1
V: TRBV2
D: TRBD1
DNA: TGTGCCAGCAGTGAACGGCCATTGCGGGACAGCACGAAAGCTTTCTTT
CDR3: CASSERPLRDSTKAFF

size: NA
J: TRBJ1-2
V: TRBV30
D: TRBD1
DNA: TGTGCCTGGAGTCTGGGACAGGGACTCGTGGGCTACACCTTC
CDR3: CAWSLGQGLVGYTF

size: NA
J: TRBJ1-5
V: TRBV2
D: NA
DNA: TGTGCCAGCAAGCAGGGCGCTCAGCCCCAGCATTTT
CDR3: CASKQGAQPQHF

size: few
J: TRBJ2-3
V: TRBV7-2
D: NA
DNA: TGTGCCAGCAGCCCCGGCCCCTGGGCAGATACGCAGTATTTT
CDR3: CASSPGPWADTQYF

size: few
J: TRBJ2-1
V: TRBV30
D: NA
DNA: TGTGCCTGGAGTTTATACAATGAGCAGTTCTTC
CDR3: CAWSLYNEQFF

size: NA
J: TRBJ1-1
V: TRBV9
D: NA
DNA: TGTGCCAGCAACGAAGGTACAGGGACGGCGAACACTGAAGCTTTCTTT
CDR3: CASNEGTGTANTEAFF

size: NA
J: TRBJ2-2
V: TRBV27
D: NA
DNA: TGTGCCAGCGGCCGGGACCGGGGTACCGGGGAGCTGTTTTTT
CDR3: CASGRDRGTGELFF

size: few
J: TRBJ2-1
V: TRBV7-2
D: TRBD2
DNA: TGTGCCAGCAGCCGCGGGACTAGCGACAACAATGAGCAGTTCTTC
CDR3: CASSRGTSDNNEQFF

size: NA
J: TRBJ1-2
V: TRBV6-5
D: NA
DNA: TGTGCCAGCAGTTACTCTGGAGGTGGCTACACCTTC
CDR3: CASSYSGGGYTF

size: NA
J: TRBJ1-6
V: TRBV6-5
D: NA
DNA: TGTGCCACCGACGAGACGAACAAACCCCTCCACTTT
CDR3: CATDETNKPLHF

size: NA
J: TRBJ1-1
V: TRBV7-3
D: NA
DNA: TGTGCCAGCAGCCAGTCCCCGACAGGCGGCGCTTTCTTT
CDR3: CASSQSPTGGAFF

size: NA
J: TRBJ1-2
V: TRBV6-5
D: TRBD1
DNA: TGTGCCAGCACCACGGGACAGAGACCTCCCGCTGGCTACACCTTC
CDR3: CASTTGQRPPAGYTF

size: NA
J: TRBJ1-5
V: TRBV5-1
D: NA
DNA: TGCGCCAGCAGCCCCACGGCAGGGGGCAATCAGCCCCAGCATTTT
CDR3: CASSPTAGGNQPQHF

size: NA
J: TRBJ1-6
V: TRBV6-1
D: TRBD1
DNA: TGTGCCAGCAGTAGACAGGGATCACCCCTCCACTTT
CDR3: CASSRQGSPLHF

size: few
J: TRBJ1-2
V: TRBV27
D: NA
DNA: TGTGCCAGCAGTCCTACGGGTTCCCTCTATGGCTACACCTTC
CDR3: CASSPTGSLYGYTF

size: NA
J: TRBJ2-7
V: TRBV7-3
D: TRBD1
DNA: TGTGCCAGCAGCTTAGGGACAGGGCAGCCCGAGCAGTACTTC
CDR3: CASSLGTGQPEQYF

size: NA
J: TRBJ1-1
V: TRBV30
D: NA
DNA: TGTGCCTGGCGACACCAGGGAGCGGGGAACACTGAAGCTTTCTTT
CDR3: CAWRHQGAGNTEAFF

size: few
J: TRBJ2-3
V: TRBV9
D: TRBD2
DNA: TGTGCCAGCAGCGTAGGGACTAGCGGGAGGGTCCCCGTGGGATACACAGATACGCAGTATTTT
CDR3: CASSVGTSGRVPVGYTDTQYF

size: few
J: TRBJ2-1
V: TRBV11-2
D: TRBD1
DNA: TGTGCCAGCAGCTCGCCCGGGACAGGGTATGGAGGTGAGCAGTTCTTC
CDR3: CASSSPGTGYGGEQFF